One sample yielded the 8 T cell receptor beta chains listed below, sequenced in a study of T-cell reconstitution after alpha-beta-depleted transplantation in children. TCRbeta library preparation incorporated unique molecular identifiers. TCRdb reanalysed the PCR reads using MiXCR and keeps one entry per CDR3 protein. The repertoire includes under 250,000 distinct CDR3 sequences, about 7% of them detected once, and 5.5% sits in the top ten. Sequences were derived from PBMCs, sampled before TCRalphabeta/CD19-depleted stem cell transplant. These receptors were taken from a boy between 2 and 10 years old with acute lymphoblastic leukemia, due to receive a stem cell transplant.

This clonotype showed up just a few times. The CDR3 region has the DNA TGTGCCAGCAGCTTCAACTACAGGGACACTGAAGCTTTCTTT. Encoded protein: CASSFNYRDTEAFF. The rearrangement uses TRBV5-6 and TRBJ1-1; a possible D gene is TRBD1 (6 bases). V lost 2 bases and J 3 bases, leaving 11 bases between the germline ends. Germline values: CDR1 SGHDT, CDR2 YYEEEE. The CDR3 contains 14 residues.

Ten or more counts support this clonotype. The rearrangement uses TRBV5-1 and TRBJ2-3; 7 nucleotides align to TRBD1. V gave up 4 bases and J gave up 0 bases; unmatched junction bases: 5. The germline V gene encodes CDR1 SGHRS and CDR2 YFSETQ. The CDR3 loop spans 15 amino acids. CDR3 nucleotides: TGCGCCAGCAGCATACAGGGGCTAAGCACAGATACGCAGTATTTT. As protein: CASSIQGLSTDTQYF.

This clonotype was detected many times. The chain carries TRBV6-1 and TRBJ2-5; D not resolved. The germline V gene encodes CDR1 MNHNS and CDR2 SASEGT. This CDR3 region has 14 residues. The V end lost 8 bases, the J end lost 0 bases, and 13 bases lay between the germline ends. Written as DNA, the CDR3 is TGTGCCAGCGGAGTCAACTCGTACCAAGAGACCCAGTACTTC. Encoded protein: CASGVNSYQETQYF.

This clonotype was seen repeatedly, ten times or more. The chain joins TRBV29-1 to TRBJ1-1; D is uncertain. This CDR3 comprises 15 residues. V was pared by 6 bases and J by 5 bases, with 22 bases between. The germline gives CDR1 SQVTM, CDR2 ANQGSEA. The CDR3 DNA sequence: TGCAGCGTGATTGGCGGAGGGCGGACCGGGACTGAAGCTTTCTTT. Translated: CSVIGGGRTGTEAFF.

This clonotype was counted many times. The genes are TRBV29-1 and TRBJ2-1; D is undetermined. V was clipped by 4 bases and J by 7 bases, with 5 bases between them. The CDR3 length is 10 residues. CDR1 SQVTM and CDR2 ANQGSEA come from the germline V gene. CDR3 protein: CSVGANEQFF. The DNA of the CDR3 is TGCAGCGTTGGGGCGAATGAGCAGTTCTTC.

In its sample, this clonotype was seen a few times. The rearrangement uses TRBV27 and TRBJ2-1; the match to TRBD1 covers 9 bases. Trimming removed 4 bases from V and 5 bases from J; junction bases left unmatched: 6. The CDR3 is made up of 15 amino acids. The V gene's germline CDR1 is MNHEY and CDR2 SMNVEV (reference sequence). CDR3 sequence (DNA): TGTGCCAGCAGTTACCCGGGACAGGGACACAATGAGCAGTTCTTC. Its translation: CASSYPGQGHNEQFF.

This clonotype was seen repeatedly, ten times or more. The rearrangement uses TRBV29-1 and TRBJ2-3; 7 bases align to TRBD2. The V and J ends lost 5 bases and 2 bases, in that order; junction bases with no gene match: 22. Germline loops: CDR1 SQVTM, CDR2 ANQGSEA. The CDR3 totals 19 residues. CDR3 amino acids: CSVSQDPYKRGDLTDTQYF. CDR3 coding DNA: TGCAGCGTTTCCCAAGACCCCTATAAACGGGGGGACCTCACAGATACGCAGTATTTT.

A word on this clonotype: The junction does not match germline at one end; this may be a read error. CDR3 bases: TGTTCCAGCAGTAACGGAGGGGGCTCTAGCACAGATACGCAGTATTTT. Its protein is CSSSNGGGSSTDTQYF. The V call is TRBV6-5, the J call TRBJ2-3; tentative D call: TRBD1 (7 bases). CDR1 and CDR2 from the germline V gene are MNHEY and SVGAGI. This CDR3 spans 16 amino acids.